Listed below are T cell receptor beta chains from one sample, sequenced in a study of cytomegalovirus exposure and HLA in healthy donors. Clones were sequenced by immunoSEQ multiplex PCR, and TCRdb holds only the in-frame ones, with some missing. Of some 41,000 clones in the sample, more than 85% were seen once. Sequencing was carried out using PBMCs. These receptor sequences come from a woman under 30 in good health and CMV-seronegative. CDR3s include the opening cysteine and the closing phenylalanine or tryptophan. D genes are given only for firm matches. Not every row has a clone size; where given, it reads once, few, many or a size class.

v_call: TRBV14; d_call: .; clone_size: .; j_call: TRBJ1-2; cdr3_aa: CASSRSQGWNYGYTF; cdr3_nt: TGTGCCAGCAGCCGTTCTCAGGGATGGAACTATGGCTACACCTTC
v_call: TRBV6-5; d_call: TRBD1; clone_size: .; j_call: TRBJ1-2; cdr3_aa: CASSIGQGRNYGYTF; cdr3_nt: TGTGCCAGCAGTATCGGACAGGGCCGCAACTATGGCTACACCTTC
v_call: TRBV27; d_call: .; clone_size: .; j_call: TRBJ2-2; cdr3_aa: CASSLGQVVTGELFF; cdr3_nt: TGTGCCAGCAGTTTGGGGCAGGTGGTCACCGGGGAGCTGTTTTTT
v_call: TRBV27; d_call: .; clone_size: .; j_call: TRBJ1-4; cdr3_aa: CASSPREAATNEKLFF; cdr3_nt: TGTGCCAGCAGTCCCCGGGAGGCGGCGACTAATGAAAAACTGTTTTTT
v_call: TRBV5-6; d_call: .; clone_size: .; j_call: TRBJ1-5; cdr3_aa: CASSAGRGGFQPQHF; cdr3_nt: TGTGCCAGCAGCGCGGGACGAGGTGGATTTCAGCCCCAGCATTTT
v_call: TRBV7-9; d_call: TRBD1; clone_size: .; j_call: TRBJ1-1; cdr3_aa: CASRGQGAQGAFF; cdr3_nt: TGTGCCAGCAGGGGACAGGGGGCCCAGGGAGCTTTCTTT
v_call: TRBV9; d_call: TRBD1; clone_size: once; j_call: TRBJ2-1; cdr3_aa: CASSVGDRGANEQFF; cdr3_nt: TGTGCCAGCAGCGTAGGGGACAGGGGCGCCAATGAGCAGTTCTTC
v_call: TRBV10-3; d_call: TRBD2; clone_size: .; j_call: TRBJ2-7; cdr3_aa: CAISEPGTSGRTYEQYF; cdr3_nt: TGTGCCATCAGTGAGCCAGGGACTAGCGGGAGGACCTACGAGCAGTACTTC
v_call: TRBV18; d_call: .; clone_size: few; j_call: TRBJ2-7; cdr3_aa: CASSGTDTYEQYF; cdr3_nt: TGTGCCAGTTCCGGGACTGACACCTACGAGCAGTACTTC
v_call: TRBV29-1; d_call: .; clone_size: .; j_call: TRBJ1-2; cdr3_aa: CSVDFSAGRENYGYTF; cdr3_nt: TGCAGCGTTGATTTTTCGGCAGGGAGGGAAAACTATGGCTACACCTTC
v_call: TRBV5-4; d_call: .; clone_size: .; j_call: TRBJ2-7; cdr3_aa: CASSLAGRTRGDEQYF; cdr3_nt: TGTGCCAGCAGCTTGGCGGGTCGGACGCGGGGCGACGAGCAGTACTTC
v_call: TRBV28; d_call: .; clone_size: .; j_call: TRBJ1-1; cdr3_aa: CASSSETRLTTEAFF; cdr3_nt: TGTGCCAGCAGTTCTGAGACAAGGTTGACAACTGAAGCTTTCTTT
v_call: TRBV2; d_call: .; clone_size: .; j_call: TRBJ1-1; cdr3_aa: CASSQLGGTTEAFF; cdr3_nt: TGTGCCAGCAGCCAACTGGGGGGGACCACTGAAGCTTTCTTT
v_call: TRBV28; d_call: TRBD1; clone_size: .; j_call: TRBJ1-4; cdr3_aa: CASSQDVPGGEKLFF; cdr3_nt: TGTGCCAGCAGCCAAGACGTGCCAGGGGGTGAAAAACTGTTTTTT
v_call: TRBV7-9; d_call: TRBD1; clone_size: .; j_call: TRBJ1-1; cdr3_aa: CAAGGYYIPSSGWPEAFF; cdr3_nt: TGTGCTGCAGGGGGCTACTATATCCCGTCAAGTGGGTGGCCTGAAGCTTTCTTT
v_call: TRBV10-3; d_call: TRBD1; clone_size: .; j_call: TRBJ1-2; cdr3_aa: CAINPTGEGGYTF; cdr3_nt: TGTGCCATCAATCCGACAGGGGAAGGCGGCTACACCTTC
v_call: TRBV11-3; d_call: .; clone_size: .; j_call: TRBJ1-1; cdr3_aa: CASSPGEGTEAFF; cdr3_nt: TGTGCCAGCAGCCCAGGGGAAGGCACTGAAGCTTTCTTT
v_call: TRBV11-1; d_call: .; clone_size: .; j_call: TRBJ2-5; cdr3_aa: CASSTQGPEKTQYF; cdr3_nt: TGTGCCAGCAGCACACAGGGTCCGGAGAAGACCCAGTACTTC